The T cell receptor beta chain under discussion was sequenced for a study of tumor and adjacent non-tumor tissue in lung cancer. Across the whole study: There were about twelve adenocarcinoma, a couple of squamous cell carcinoma and 1 small cell lung cancer cases. Study-wide results and caveats: Compared with tumor, normal lung showed significantly lower TCR diversity. Top 100 clones took a larger repertoire share in normal lung.

Germline V lookup: CDR1 SGHAT, CDR2 FQNNGV. CDR3 length equals 15 residues. Worth noting for this clonotype: What it binds is not known. At one end the junction does not follow the germline gene, possibly because of a read error.

The template was RNA from unsorted bulk tissue. Newly diagnosed lung cancer patients had thoracic surgery in China, August–late 2014, without prior chemotherapy. The library came from three nested PCR rounds adapted from ARM-PCR protocols. TCRdb reprocessed the multiplex PCR reads with MiXCR, giving one entry per CDR3 protein. The sample consists of approximately 140,000 distinct CDR3 sequences, approximately 64% of them appearing once. The specimen was lung tumor tissue. The gene calls are TRBV11-2 and TRBJ2-1, with TRBD2 matching over 12 bases. The sequence came from a man in his 60s with small cell lung cancer. The CDR3 DNA sequence: TGTGCCAGCAGCTTCCTAGCGGGAGGGCCGACTGAGGAGTTCTTC. Protein sequence: CASSFLAGGPTEEFF.